A single sample gave rise to the 9 T cell receptor beta chains below, sequenced in a study of blood T cell repertoires in COVID-19. Profiling relied on immunoSEQ multiplex PCR, and the TCRdb table lists in-frame clones only, not all of them. The sample includes roughly 150,000 clones, approximately 87% of them seen just once. The specimen was peripheral blood. These receptors all stem from a woman in her sixties or seventies with COVID-19, enrolled during active disease.

The DNA of the CDR3 is TGTGCCAGCAGTTTCGACAGGGGCGGGGAAAAACTGTTTTTT. Protein sequence: CASSFDRGGEKLFF. The chain carries TRBV2 and TRBJ1-4, with TRBD1 matching 8 bases. The CDR3 has 14 amino acids. Per the germline V gene, CDR1 is SNHLY and CDR2 is FYNNEI. Trimming took 5 bases from V and 8 from J; bases not matched to a gene: 7. Filled out from reference TRBV2 and TRBJ1-4, the complete variable domain reads EPEVTQTPSHQVTQMGQEVILRCVPISNHLYFYWYRQILGQKVEFLVSFYNNEISEKSEIFDDQFSVERPDGSNFTLKIRSTKLEDSAMYFCASSFDRGGEKLFFGSGTQLSVL.

This clone was detected a few times. The chain is built from TRBV30 and TRBJ1-2; 7 nucleotides agree with TRBD1. Germline-derived CDR1 and CDR2 are GTSNPN and SVGIG (reference sequence). J gave up 1 base and V 3 bases, and 11 bases lay outside the gene matches. The CDR3 length is 16 residues. The CDR3 DNA is TGTGCCTGGAGCGACTGGCCGGGACAGATTAACTATGGCTACACCTTC. This codes for CAWSDWPGQINYGYTF.

The sample holds a few counts of this clone. The chain couples TRBV4-1 to TRBJ1-1; D not resolved. The CDR3 spans 18 residues. V was cut by 1 base and J by 3 bases, with 21 bases left in between. CDR1 MGHRA and CDR2 YSYEKL come from the germline V gene. The CDR3 nucleotides are TGCGCCAGCAGCCAAGTTGACATGATCCCCCAGCAGGACACTGAAGCTTTCTTT. This translates into CASSQVDMIPQQDTEAFF.

The rearrangement links TRBV15 to TRBJ1-4; D is possibly TRBD1 (6 bases). V shed 4 bases and J shed 5 bases, with 17 bases lying between them. Looked up from germline, CDR1 is LNHNV and CDR2 is YYDKDF (reference sequence). The CDR3 sequence is 16 residues long. The CDR3 DNA sequence: TGTGCCACCAGCAACCCACCGACAGGAGTGAATGAAAAACTGTTTTTT. As protein: CATSNPPTGVNEKLFF.

Only one count was recorded for this clone. The chain uses TRBV4-2 and TRBJ2-3; 12 bases line up with TRBD2. V trimming: 3 bases; J trimming: 3 bases; junction bases outside the gene matches: 1. The CDR3 extends over 15 amino acids. Germline V gene data show CDR1 as LGHNA and CDR2 as YNFKEQ. CDR3 region: CASSQTSGGTDTQYF. The CDR3 DNA reads as TGTGCCAGCAGCCAGACTAGCGGGGGAACAGATACGCAGTATTTT.

The rearrangement links TRBV5-1 to TRBJ1-1, with 10 bases identical to TRBD1. CDR1 and CDR2 from the germline V gene are SGHRS and YFSETQ. The CDR3 has 14 residues. The ends lost 2 bases at V and 8 bases at J; junction bases unmatched: 6. CDR3 DNA: TGCGCCAGCAGCTTCCGGACAGGGGGTAACGAAGCTTTCTTT. Amino acids: CASSFRTGGNEAFF.

This rearrangement joins TRBV7-9 to TRBJ1-1; no firm D call. Germline V gene data show CDR1 as SEHNR and CDR2 as FQNEAQ (reference sequence). V was shortened by 6 bases and J by 1 base, with 6 bases between the two germline ends. The CDR3 has 12 amino acids. CDR3 nucleotides: TGTGCCAGCAGTTCATGGAACACTGAAGCTTTCTTT. Translated: CASSSWNTEAFF.

This chain connects TRBV6-6 to TRBJ2-2; the D is unclear. V lost 7 bases to trimming and J lost 5 bases, with 5 bases between them. This CDR3 is 11 amino acids long. Germline assignment: CDR1 MNHNY and CDR2 SVGAGI (reference sequence). This CDR3 is CASTRTGELFF. In nucleotides, the CDR3 is TGTGCCAGCACCAGGACCGGGGAGCTGTTTTTT.

The chain combines TRBV7-2 with TRBJ1-5; D ambiguous. Germline V gene lookup returns CDR1 SGHTA and CDR2 FQGNSA. The CDR3 spans 15 residues. The V end lost 1 base, the J end lost 2 bases, and 9 bases lay between the germline ends. The CDR3 loop is CASSLGIQGNQPQHF. CDR3 in DNA: TGTGCCAGCAGCTTAGGGATCCAGGGCAATCAGCCCCAGCATTTT.